The sequence of this TCR beta chain was determined in a study of cytomegalovirus exposure and HLA in healthy donors. The V and J ends lost 4 bases and 4 bases, in that order; junction bases with no gene match: 8. CDR1 and CDR2 from the germline V gene are MNHNS and SASEGT. The CDR3 extends over 15 amino acids. PCR used 60 Vbeta primers and 13 Jbeta primers. Using immunoSEQ multiplex PCR, the repertoire was profiled, and TCRdb retains in-frame clones only, with some absent. This table holds about 87,000 clones, roughly 72% found once. The sample was PBMCs. This chain links TRBV6-1 with TRBJ1-1; 8 positions agree with TRBD1. This receptor was taken from a man aged 25-45 years in good health and CMV-seropositive. The DNA for the CDR3 is TGTGCCAGCAGTGGATCACAGGGGGAGAGCACTGAAGCTTTCTTT. As protein: CASSGSQGESTEAFF.